A selection of T cell receptor beta chains follows, all from one sample in a study of Ad26.COV2.S vaccination and SARS-CoV-2 variants. Sequencing was performed with immunoSEQ multiplex PCR; in TCRdb, only in-frame clones are kept and a portion is missing. The profile covers fewer than 500,000 clones, with about nine tenths appearing a single time and more than 10% taken by the ten largest. The material was peripheral blood, obtained in a trial of Ad26.COV2.S vaccine versus placebo. These receptors were collected from a person between 18 and 60 years old who received the Ad26.COV2.S COVID-19 vaccine or a placebo. The CDR3 runs from the conserved cysteine through the conserved F or W. The D gene is left open where the match is weak. Where a row states a size, it is once, few, many or the class of an expanded clone; other rows omit it.

clone_size j_call d_call v_call cdr3_nt cdr3_aa
- TRBJ1-5 - TRBV6-1 TGTGCCAGCAGTGAAGCATGGGGGATAGGTAGCAATCAGCCCCAGCATTTT CASSEAWGIGSNQPQHF
- TRBJ1-1 TRBD1 TRBV6-6 TGTGCCAGCAGTTTCGCAGGGGGGGGCACTGAAGCTTTCTTT CASSFAGGGTEAFF
- TRBJ1-2 TRBD1 TRBV5-1 TGCGCCAGCAGCTTGACAGGGGGATATGATGGCTACACCTTC CASSLTGGYDGYTF
- TRBJ1-3 TRBD1 TRBV2 TGTGCCAGCACCGGGACAGGCGGAAACACCATATATTTT CASTGTGGNTIYF
- TRBJ2-7 - TRBV6-1 TGTGCCAGCAGTGAAGACTGGAGCTCCTACGAGCAGTACTTC CASSEDWSSYEQYF
- TRBJ1-5 - TRBV5-6 TGTGCCAGCAGCTTGGGTCAGGCCAATCAGCCCCAGCATTTT CASSLGQANQPQHF
- TRBJ1-3 TRBD1 TRBV29-1 TGCAGTATCACAGGGGCCCTCTCTGGAAACACCATATATTTT CSITGALSGNTIYF
- TRBJ1-1 - TRBV7-6 TGTGCCAGCAGCTCCCACGCCGGGACAACCAACACTGAAGCTTTCTTT CASSSHAGTTNTEAFF
- TRBJ2-3 - TRBV6-5 TGTGCCAGCAGTTACTCCGGGGCCTTCACAGATACGCAGTATTTT CASSYSGAFTDTQYF
- TRBJ2-4 - TRBV7-2 TGTGCCAGCAGCTCCGAGGGAGTTCGTGCCAAAAACATTCAGTACTTC CASSSEGVRAKNIQYF
- TRBJ2-7 - TRBV11-2 TGTGCCAGCAGCAAACAAATGGGTTGGTTATCCTACGAGCAGTACTTC CASSKQMGWLSYEQYF
- TRBJ1-2 - TRBV28 TGTGCCAGCAGCGCTCGGCCGAGCTATGGCTACACCTTC CASSARPSYGYTF
- TRBJ2-3 TRBD2 TRBV7-2 TGTGCCAGCAGCTTAGAGGCTAGCGGGAGGGGGAACCGCGATACGCAGTATTTT CASSLEASGRGNRDTQYF
- TRBJ2-3 - TRBV7-3 TGTGCCAGCAGTTTGGACCGTGACGCTACGCAGTATTTT CASSLDRDATQYF
once TRBJ2-7 - TRBV6-5 TGTGCCAGCAGTTACGGGCAGCATACCTACGAGCAGTACTTC CASSYGQHTYEQYF
- TRBJ2-7 - TRBV27 TGTGCCAGCAGCCCGTCTCACTGGGATCTACAGGGAGCCTCCTACGAGCAGTACTTC CASSPSHWDLQGASYEQYF
- TRBJ2-7 - TRBV2 TGTGCCAGCATCGGTGGGGACGTTCCCTACGAGCAGTACTTC CASIGGDVPYEQYF
- TRBJ1-5 TRBD1 TRBV19 TGTGCCAGTAGTAGGGACAGTTATAGCAATCAGCCCCAGCATTTT CASSRDSYSNQPQHF
- TRBJ2-6 TRBD1 TRBV11-2 TGTGCCAGCAGGCCGGGACAGAGAATCTCTGGGGCCAACGTCCTGACTTTC CASRPGQRISGANVLTF
- TRBJ2-2 - TRBV20-1 TGCAGTGCTAGTGGCCTAGCAGGCACCGGGGAGCTGTTTTTT CSASGLAGTGELFF
once TRBJ2-1 - TRBV5-1 TGCGCCAGCAGCTTGGCCGTATTCCTGTCCAGGGACCACAATGAGCAGTTCTTC CASSLAVFLSRDHNEQFF
- TRBJ2-2 TRBD1 TRBV11-3 TGTGCCAGCAGACCCGGGACAGGGGGTACCGGGGAGCTGTTTTTT CASRPGTGGTGELFF
once TRBJ2-2 - TRBV7-9 TGTGCCAGCAGCCCGGGACAGAACACCGGGGAGCTGTTTTTT CASSPGQNTGELFF
- TRBJ2-2 - TRBV10-2 TGCGCCACCTGCCCCGGGACAACCACCGGGGAGCTGTTTTTT CATCPGTTTGELFF
once TRBJ2-1 TRBD1 TRBV5-8 TGTGCCAGCAGCAGCCGGGACAGACCCTACAATGAGCAGTTCTTC CASSSRDRPYNEQFF
- TRBJ2-1 TRBD2 TRBV6-2/TRBV6-3 TGTGCCAGCAGTTACTCGGCCAGCGGGAGCTCCTACAATGAGCAGTTCTTC CASSYSASGSSYNEQFF
- TRBJ1-4 - TRBV30 TGTGCCTGGAGCCAGCTACACGGAGGAAAACTGTTTTTT CAWSQLHGGKLFF
- TRBJ1-1 TRBD1 TRBV9 TGTGCCAGCAGCGCAGGCGGCCGGGTTGACAGGGGGCAGGGGAACACTGAAGCTTTCTTT CASSAGGRVDRGQGNTEAFF
- TRBJ2-1 TRBD2 TRBV11-2 TGTGCCAGCAGCCCCGCCGGCGGGAGGGTCGATGAGCAGTTCTTC CASSPAGGRVDEQFF
- TRBJ2-3 - TRBV24-1 TGTGCCACCAGTGACCCCAGAGGGGATGGCGGGACCAGCACAGATACGCAGTATTTT CATSDPRGDGGTSTDTQYF
- TRBJ2-5 - TRBV7-2 TGTGCCAGCAGCTTTGCTAGCCAAGAGACCCAGTACTTC CASSFASQETQYF
- TRBJ2-4 - TRBV6-5 TGTGCCAGCAATGCTAGGGTGGAGTACATTCAGTACTTC CASNARVEYIQYF
- TRBJ2-7 TRBD2 TRBV4-1 TGCGCCAGCAGCCAAGAAACTAGCGGATTACTCTACGAGCAGTACTTC CASSQETSGLLYEQYF
- TRBJ1-1 - TRBV3-1/TRBV3-2 TGTGCCAGCAGCCAAGGGTTTGCAGGGGCGGGTATGAACACTGAAGCTTTCTTT CASSQGFAGAGMNTEAFF
- TRBJ1-2 - TRBV12-3/TRBV12-4 TGTGCCAGCAGTTTAACCGGGGGCAATGGCTACACCTTC CASSLTGGNGYTF
- TRBJ2-7 TRBD1 TRBV5-4 TGTGCCAGCAGCGCAAGACAGGGGTACGAGCAGTACTTC CASSARQGYEQYF
- TRBJ2-1 - TRBV9 TGTGCCAGCAGCGTAGGGACCCTGGGCAGCTACAATGAGCAGTTCTTC CASSVGTLGSYNEQFF
once TRBJ2-2 TRBD1 TRBV2 TGTGCCAGCACCCGGGACAGGGGGAACACCGGGGAGCTGTTTTTT CASTRDRGNTGELFF
- TRBJ2-1 - TRBV6-5 TGTGCCAGCAGTCCCCAGGGGGGCAATGAGCAGTTCTTC CASSPQGGNEQFF
- TRBJ2-7 - TRBV14 TGTGCCAGCAGCCAAGATCAGTGGGGGATTGGGCAGTACTTC CASSQDQWGIGQYF
- TRBJ2-5 - TRBV7-9 TGTGCCAGCAGCTTAGTTGGTGGGGAGACCCAGTACTTC CASSLVGGETQYF
once TRBJ2-5 - TRBV7-9 TGTGCCAGCAGCTTAGCGGGTGAGACCCAGTACTTC CASSLAGETQYF
- TRBJ1-5 TRBD1 TRBV4-3 TGCGCCAGCAGTCCGGGACAGGGTCATACACAGCCCCAGCATTTT CASSPGQGHTQPQHF
- TRBJ2-1 - TRBV7-9 TGTGCCAGCAGCCTCGCCTGGCTCCACAATGAGCAGTTCTTC CASSLAWLHNEQFF
- TRBJ2-6 - TRBV11-2 TGTGCCAGCAGCCCCCCTGGGGCCAACGTCCTGACTTTC CASSPPGANVLTF
- TRBJ1-5 - TRBV7-2 TGTGCCAGCAGCTTATTACTTGGCAATCAGCCCCAGCATTTT CASSLLLGNQPQHF
- TRBJ1-1 - TRBV16 TGTGCCAGCAGCCAATCTTCAAGGGTAGCTTTCTTT CASSQSSRVAFF
- TRBJ1-1 - TRBV7-9 TGTGCCAGCAGCTTATTGGGGCGCACTGAAGCTTTCTTT CASSLLGRTEAFF
- TRBJ2-2 TRBD2 TRBV18 TGTGCCAGCTCACCACCGGGACTAGCGGGAACTTACACCGGGGAGCTGTTTTTT CASSPPGLAGTYTGELFF
- TRBJ2-1 - TRBV9 TGTGCCAGCAGCACCCAGGGACTGAGCTCCTACAATGAGCAGTTCTTC CASSTQGLSSYNEQFF
- TRBJ2-3 - TRBV7-2 TGTGCCAGCAGCTTCCCGGGTCCTCTCACAGATACGCAGTATTTT CASSFPGPLTDTQYF
- TRBJ2-1 TRBD1 TRBV19 TGTGCCAGTAGTAATCAGGGGGCGGGTGAGCAGTTCTTC CASSNQGAGEQFF
- TRBJ1-5 - TRBV2 TGTGCCAGCAGTGAATGGGACACTAGCAATCAGCCCCAGCATTTT CASSEWDTSNQPQHF
once TRBJ2-2 TRBD2 TRBV4-2 TGTGCCAGCAGCCAAGTCGGGAGGGCCGCCACCGGGGAGCTGTTTTTT CASSQVGRAATGELFF
- TRBJ1-4 - TRBV15 TGTGCCACCAGCACGGACATCACTAATGAAAAACTGTTTTTT CATSTDITNEKLFF
- TRBJ2-1 - TRBV7-6 TGTGCCAGCAGCTTAGGTGAGGACTACAATGAGCAGTTCTTC CASSLGEDYNEQFF
once TRBJ2-3 TRBD2 TRBV4-3 TGCGCCAGCAGCCAAGAATACGGGAGGATGAGCACAGATACGCAGTATTTT CASSQEYGRMSTDTQYF
- TRBJ1-2 TRBD1 TRBV29-1 TGCAGTGCGGGACAGGGGATTGACTACGGCTACACCTTC CSAGQGIDYGYTF
few TRBJ1-6 - TRBV20-1 TGCAGTGCTAGTTCCCCTCCCTCACCCCTCCACTTT CSASSPPSPLHF
- TRBJ1-1 - TRBV3-1/TRBV3-2 TGTGCCAGCAGCCAGAGGGGGGAAGCTTTCTTT CASSQRGEAFF